This T cell receptor (beta chain) was identified during a study of blood T cells in healthy people across ages. The study, taken as a whole, reports: Changes in expanded clonotypes were possibly confounded, as the CMV status of donors was unknown.

Alongside a J-beta primer mix, a sample-barcoded 5' primer served in a second PCR lasting about 7 to 11 cycles. TCRdb reprocessed the 5' RACE reads with MiXCR, giving one entry per CDR3 protein. Altogether some 1.5 million distinct CDR3 sequences are present, 42% being singletons, with the ten largest covering about 3.8%. About this clonotype: Its cognate antigen is unknown.

Trimming shortened V by 5 bases and J by 4 bases, and 9 bases separated the two germline ends. Germline CDR1 is MNHEY and CDR2 is SVGAGI. CDR3 length equals 13 residues. The rearrangement links TRBV6-5 to TRBJ2-1; D is uncertain. Sample: blood. The source of this sequence is a woman aged 18-29 years in good health. CDR3 DNA: TGTGCCAGCAGTGCCCCGCTGTACAATGAGCAGTTCTTC. It specifies CASSAPLYNEQFF.